This record concerns one T cell receptor (beta chain) sequence. The data derive from a study of blood T cell repertoires in COVID-19. Study-wide background: Samples of COVID-19 (acute and convalescent) were obtained from the United States, Italy and Spain. The analysed material was cDNA or gDNA that came from T cells, B-cell-depleted T cells, or PBMCs.

Germline CDR1 LNHDA, CDR2 SQIVND (reference sequence). The CDR3 length is 12 residues. V lost 5 bases to trimming and J lost 8 bases, with 10 bases between them. Only in-frame clones appear in the TCRdb table, and some are missing; sequencing was by immunoSEQ multiplex PCR. The table lists tens of thousands of clones, approximately 85% of them singletons, with about 4.1% in the top ten. Source material: peripheral blood. The TCR sequence derives from a man between 60 and 75 years old with acute or convalescent COVID-19. This sequence joins TRBV19 and TRBJ1-5; D unresolved. The DNA for the CDR3 is TGTGCCAGTAGTTCGCGGCCCAAGCCCCAGCATTTT. Its protein is CASSSRPKPQHF.